These 30 T cell receptor beta chains came from one sample sequenced in a study of control samples from healthy donors and cancer patients. Produced via immunoSEQ multiplex PCR; TCRdb's table is partial and in-frame only. In the table there are some 130,000 clones, around 90% of which are singletons. The sample was blood. These receptors came from a man aged 18 to 29 in good health.

The chain employs TRBV3-1 (or the pseudogene TRBV3-2) and TRBJ1-1; no clear D gene. Between the trimmed V and J ends, which lost 3 bases and 1 base, there was a span of 15 bases. This CDR3 region has 16 residues. The germline V gene has CDR1 LGHDT and CDR2 YNNKEL (reference sequence). DNA of the CDR3: TGTGCCAGCAGCCATACTCCTCGGGGAGAGAACACTGAAGCTTTCTTT. Its translation is CASSHTPRGENTEAFF.

This chain links TRBV4-1 with TRBJ1-1, with 7 bases identical to TRBD1. Trimming at V came to 4 bases and at J to 3 bases, leaving 8 bases not matched to a gene. The CDR3 is 15 residues long. CDR1 and CDR2 from the germline V gene are MGHRA and YSYEKL. In DNA form, the CDR3 reads TGCGCCAGCAGCCTAAAACCAGGGGGGTACACTGAAGCTTTCTTT. Translation gives CASSLKPGGYTEAFF.

The gene calls are TRBV29-1 and TRBJ1-2, with a weak D call TRBD1 (6 bases). Trimming left V 5 bases short and J 4 bases short, with 20 bases between. This CDR3 has 15 residues. Germline CDR1 and CDR2: SQVTM and ANQGSEA. CDR3 bases: TGCAGCGTTCAGCGCCGGGACACCACTTTCTATGGCTACACCTTC. Its translation: CSVQRRDTTFYGYTF.

The rearrangement uses TRBV11-2 and TRBJ2-7, with TRBD1 as a possible D gene (5 bases). Trimming cost V 5 bases and J 5 bases, with 13 bases left between them. This CDR3 has 13 residues. The germline CDR1 and CDR2 sequences are SGHAT and FQNNGV. CDR3 amino acids: CASSPRGPHEQYF. The CDR3 coding sequence is TGTGCCAGCAGCCCTAGGGGTCCCCACGAGCAGTACTTC.

The rearrangement uses TRBV7-9 and TRBJ2-5, with D maybe TRBD2 (5 bases). CDR3 length: 15 residues. V lost 3 bases, J lost 5 bases, and 16 bases lay in between. Per the germline V gene, CDR1 is SEHNR and CDR2 is FQNEAQ (reference sequence). The chain's CDR3 is CASSLDLLALETQYF. CDR3 in DNA: TGTGCCAGCAGCTTGGACCTTCTAGCTTTGGAGACCCAGTACTTC.

The CDR3 protein is CASQGRASYNEQFF. The CDR3 DNA reads as TGTGCCAGCCAGGGGCGGGCGTCCTACAATGAGCAGTTCTTC. The gene calls are TRBV2 and TRBJ2-1; D possibly corresponds to TRBD1 (6 bases). The germline gives CDR1 SNHLY, CDR2 FYNNEI. The CDR3 is 14 residues long. Trimming cost V 8 bases and J 1 base, with 12 bases left between them.

The chain couples TRBV19 to TRBJ2-1; 9 nucleotides align to TRBD2. The length of the CDR3 is 16 residues. Trimming cost V 6 bases and J 5 bases; bases outside gene matches: 11. CDR1 LNHDA and CDR2 SQIVND come from the germline V gene (reference sequence). The CDR3 DNA reads TGTGCCAGTAGCCCTGAGACTAGCGGAGATGACAATGAGCAGTTCTTC. Protein product: CASSPETSGDDNEQFF.

The rearrangement links TRBV19 to TRBJ2-2, with 7 nucleotides matching TRBD1. CDR1 LNHDA and CDR2 SQIVND come from the germline V gene (reference sequence). The CDR3 is made up of 17 amino acids. V dropped 6 bases and J dropped 7; count of bases not matched to a gene: 17. The CDR3, as DNA: TGTGCCAGTAGGCCATTAGGGGGCGCAATTATGGTCGGGGAGCTGTTTTTT. It yields the protein CASRPLGGAIMVGELFF. Full variable domain (outside the CDR3, taken from reference TRBV19 and TRBJ2-2): DGGITQSPKYLFRKEGQNVTLSCEQNLNHDAMYWYRQDPGQGLRLIYYSQIVNDFQKGDIAEGYSVSREKKESFPLTVTSAQKNPTAFYLCASRPLGGAIMVGELFFGEGSRLTVL.

The V call is TRBV6-4, the J call TRBJ2-3, with 8 nucleotides matching TRBD2. CDR1 and CDR2 from the germline V gene are MRHNA and SNTAGT. The CDR3 is 17 amino acids. Trimming at V came to 6 bases and at J to 2 bases, leaving 13 bases not matched to a gene. CDR3 bases: TGTGCCAGCAGCGCCCCGGGACTAGAGAGGGACACAGATACGCAGTATTTT. The encoded protein is CASSAPGLERDTDTQYF.

The chain uses TRBV5-5 and TRBJ1-1; D is undetermined. The germline CDR1 and CDR2 sequences are SGHKS and YYEKEE (reference sequence). CDR3 length equals 14 residues. V dropped 0 bases and J dropped 0 bases, with 6 bases sitting between them. CDR3 loop: CASSLAVVNTEAFF. The CDR3 coding sequence is TGTGCCAGCAGCTTGGCTGTGGTGAACACTGAAGCTTTCTTT.

This clone has more than one count but fewer than ten. The genes are TRBV5-6 and TRBJ1-5; D might be TRBD1 (5 bases). The CDR3 is 13 amino acids. CDR1 and CDR2 from the germline V gene are SGHDT and YYEEEE. Trimming pared 3 bases from V and 9 bases from J, leaving 13 bases between. CDR3 protein: CASSSDQGAPQHF. In DNA form, the CDR3 reads TGTGCCAGCAGCTCCGACCAAGGGGCGCCCCAGCATTTT.

In DNA, the CDR3 is TGTGCCAGCAGTGGGACTAGCGGCCTCACAGATACGCAGTATTTT. It encodes CASSGTSGLTDTQYF. The chain employs TRBV9 and TRBJ2-3; TRBD2 agrees at 11 bases. Unmatched junction bases numbered 4, after V lost 5 bases and J lost 2 bases. Germline V lookup: CDR1 SGDLS, CDR2 YYNGEE. This CDR3 is 15 amino acids long.

This clone was found once. The chain couples TRBV12-5 to TRBJ1-6, with 8 bases identical to TRBD1. V lost 5 bases, J lost 5 bases, and 2 bases stayed unmatched. Per the germline V gene, CDR1 is LGHNT and CDR2 is FRNRAP. CDR3 length: 14 residues. Written as DNA, the CDR3 is TGTGCTAGTGGTCCACAGGGGGATAATTCACCCCTCCACTTT. It specifies CASGPQGDNSPLHF.

This sequence joins TRBV2 and TRBJ1-2, with D unresolved. The CDR3 spans 13 residues. Deletions cut 2 bases from V and 4 bases from J, with 8 bases between. CDR1 is SNHLY, CDR2 FYNNEI, per germline. The CDR3 loop is CASSENPIYGYTF. CDR3 nucleotide sequence: TGTGCCAGCAGTGAAAACCCAATCTATGGCTACACCTTC.

The chain links TRBV5-1 to TRBJ1-1; D possibly corresponds to TRBD1 (5 bases). V was cut by 0 bases and J by 5 bases, with 11 bases left in between. Germline loops: CDR1 SGHRS, CDR2 YFSETQ. The CDR3 totals 14 residues. The CDR3 reads CASSLGGGETEAFF. The CDR3 DNA is TGCGCCAGCAGCTTGGGTGGAGGGGAGACTGAAGCTTTCTTT.

V is TRBV10-3 and J is TRBJ1-5; D possibly corresponds to TRBD1 (5 bases). The CDR3 has 14 amino acids. Trimming shortened V by 2 bases and J by 7 bases, and 12 bases separated the two germline ends. Germline CDR1 and CDR2: ENHRY and SYGVKD. CDR3 residues: CAISEGHSGQPQHF. CDR3 coding DNA: TGTGCCATCAGTGAGGGGCATTCAGGGCAGCCCCAGCATTTT.

The chain uses TRBV27 and TRBJ1-1; a weak D match, TRBD1 (5 bases). V lost 5 bases and J 1 base, leaving 20 bases between the germline ends. Germline loops: CDR1 MNHEY, CDR2 SMNVEV (reference sequence). The CDR3 spans 17 residues. CDR3: CASSPGWTLNSNTEAFF. DNA of the CDR3: TGTGCCAGCAGTCCGGGCTGGACACTCAATTCGAACACTGAAGCTTTCTTT.

CDR3 protein: CASSLGSRDYEQYF. CDR3 nucleotide sequence: TGTGCCAGCAGCTTGGGGTCCAGGGACTACGAGCAGTACTTC. The chain couples TRBV5-5 to TRBJ2-7, with a possible D match to TRBD1 (5 bases). The ends were cut back, 0 bases at V and 3 bases at J, with 10 bases in the middle. Looked up from germline, CDR1 is SGHKS and CDR2 is YYEKEE (reference sequence). This CDR3 has 14 amino acids.

The chain couples TRBV6-6 to TRBJ1-2; no definite D call. Germline CDR1 reads MNHNY; CDR2 reads SVGAGI (reference sequence). V lost 3 bases, J lost 2 bases, and 13 bases lay in between. This CDR3 is built from 15 residues. The CDR3 DNA is TGTGCCAGCAGTTATACGGGCAGAGGGAACTATGGCTACACCTTC. Residues: CASSYTGRGNYGYTF.

The J gene is TRBJ2-6, the V gene TRBV5-1; no firm D call. CDR3 length: 15 amino acids. V was trimmed by 1 base and J by 2 bases, leaving 7 bases between them. The germline CDR1 and CDR2 sequences are SGHRS and YFSETQ. CDR3 DNA: TGCGCCAGCAGCTTGCAGGCGGCTGGGGCCAACGTCCTGACTTTC. As protein: CASSLQAAGANVLTF.

The chain couples TRBV28 to TRBJ2-7; D is perhaps TRBD2 (6 bases). This CDR3 comprises 15 residues. Germline CDR1 MDHEN, CDR2 SYDVKM. Trimming pared 6 bases from V and 3 bases from J, leaving 18 bases between. CDR3 protein: CASRRRAVSFYEQYF. In DNA form, the CDR3 reads TGTGCCAGCAGGCGGAGGGCAGTTAGTTTCTACGAGCAGTACTTC.

The chain has TRBV6-5 and TRBJ1-6; 7 nucleotides align to TRBD1. The germline V gene encodes CDR1 MNHEY and CDR2 SVGAGI. The length of the CDR3 is 15 residues. The V gene end was trimmed by 2 bases and the J gene end by 5 bases; junction bases not matched to a gene: 3. The CDR3 protein is CASSYVQGNNSPLHF. DNA for the CDR3: TGTGCCAGCAGTTACGTACAGGGGAATAATTCACCCCTCCACTTT.

The chain has TRBV4-1 and TRBJ1-5; D not resolved. V lost 2 bases to trimming and J lost 4 bases, with 9 bases between them. The CDR3 covers 14 residues. Germline values: CDR1 MGHRA, CDR2 YSYEKL. The CDR3: CASSQLGLNQPQHF. The DNA of the CDR3 is TGCGCCAGCAGCCAATTGGGGTTGAATCAGCCCCAGCATTTT.

The chain is built from TRBV16 and TRBJ2-7; tentative D call: TRBD1 (8 bases). Germline V CDR1 and CDR2: KGHSY, FQNENV. Deletions cut 0 bases from V and 9 bases from J, with 21 bases between. The CDR3 contains 16 residues. Written as DNA, the CDR3 is TGTGCCAGCAGCCAATCGGGGGGGACAGGCGGTAATCGGCAGTACTTC. Protein: CASSQSGGTGGNRQYF.

The chain is built from TRBV7-3 and TRBJ2-3; no clear D. The CDR3 sequence is 13 residues long. V was clipped by 5 bases and J by 6 bases, with 12 bases between them. CDR1 SGHTA and CDR2 FQGTGA come from the germline V gene. The CDR3 DNA reads TGTGCCAGCAGCCTATCAAGGTGGGATACGCAGTATTTT. It translates to CASSLSRWDTQYF.

The V gene is TRBV6-5, the J gene TRBJ2-6; D uncertain. The CDR3 runs to 13 residues. Per germline, CDR1 MNHEY and CDR2 SVGAGI. The V and J ends lost 6 bases and 4 bases respectively, with 7 bases between them. In DNA form, the CDR3 reads TGTGCCAGCAGGCGGACGGGGGCCAACGTCCTGACTTTC. It is translated as CASRRTGANVLTF.

The chain couples TRBV6-5 to TRBJ1-2; a weak D match, TRBD1 (6 bases). Germline CDR1 and CDR2: MNHEY and SVGAGI. This CDR3 is 15 amino acids long. The V end was cut by 5 bases, the J end by 9 bases, with 22 bases between. This CDR3 reads CASSIIWTDLKSYTF. In nucleotides, the CDR3 is TGTGCCAGCAGTATTATCTGGACAGATCTTAAGAGCTACACCTTC.

The chain couples TRBV7-9 to TRBJ2-3; 13 nucleotides align to TRBD2. Germline CDR1 SEHNR, CDR2 FQNEAQ (reference sequence). After removal of 5 bases from V and 0 bases from J, the junction contained 14 bases not matched to a gene. CDR3 length: 20 residues. The CDR3 protein is CASSTRATSGGKRSTDTQYF. CDR3 bases: TGTGCCAGCAGCACCCGCGCGACTAGCGGGGGGAAGCGAAGCACAGATACGCAGTATTTT.

This chain connects TRBV4-1 to TRBJ2-2, with 11 bases matching TRBD1. Germline loops: CDR1 MGHRA, CDR2 YSYEKL. This CDR3 has 16 residues. V was clipped by 6 bases and J by 7 bases; unmatched bases: 10. CDR3 coding DNA: TGCGCCAGCAGTCGACCGGGACAGGGGGTCGGCGGGGAGCTGTTTTTT. Protein product: CASSRPGQGVGGELFF.

The rearrangement joins TRBV9 to TRBJ1-6; D is perhaps TRBD1 (5 bases). V gave up 4 bases and J gave up 10 bases, with 15 bases separating them. The CDR3 loop spans 14 amino acids. Germline CDR1 SGDLS, CDR2 YYNGEE. DNA of the CDR3: TGTGCCAGCAGCCCCGGCAGGCGGGACTCACCCCTCCACTTT. As protein: CASSPGRRDSPLHF.